The 30 T cell receptor beta chains below all came from one sample that was sequenced in a study of OX40 agonist ivuxolimab in advanced cancers. Method: immunoSEQ multiplex PCR; TCRdb's copy keeps in-frame clones and lacks some. The top ten clones hold roughly 0.42% of a sample with tens of thousands of clones, about 89% of them seen once. The sequencing here drew on CD4+ or CD8+ T cells sorted from blood, taken in a trial of the OX40 agonist ivuxolimab. These TCRs come from an adult with an advanced solid tumor such as melanoma, head and neck, liver or kidney cancer.

The chain employs TRBV19 and TRBJ1-5, with 9 bases fitting TRBD1. Germline-derived CDR1 and CDR2 are LNHDA and SQIVND (reference sequence). V was clipped by 7 bases and J by 3 bases; unmatched bases: 7. The CDR3 is 15 residues long. This CDR3 reads CASTLGQGNNQPQHF. The CDR3 DNA sequence: TGTGCCAGTACCCTTGGACAGGGGAACAATCAGCCCCAGCATTTT.

This chain uses TRBV5-1 with TRBJ2-7; D is perhaps TRBD1 (6 bases). Trimming removed 4 bases from V and 2 bases from J, with 16 bases in between. The CDR3 contains 15 residues. CDR1 is SGHRS and CDR2 is YFSETQ in the germline V gene. The DNA of the CDR3 is TGCGCCAGCAGCCTCGGGGCAGGGGCCCCCTACGAGCAGTACTTC. Translated: CASSLGAGAPYEQYF. The whole variable domain, filled in from reference TRBV5-1 and TRBJ2-7, reads KAGVTQTPRYLIKTRGQQVTLSCSPISGHRSVSWYQQTPGQGLQFLFEYFSETQRNKGNFPGRFSGRQFSNSRSEMNVSTLELGDSALYLCASSLGAGAPYEQYFGPGTRLTVT.

This sequence joins TRBV5-4 and TRBJ1-2; 10 nucleotides line up with TRBD1. The CDR3 runs to 13 residues. Trimming at V came to 3 bases and at J to 6 bases, leaving 2 bases not matched to a gene. CDR1 is SGHNT and CDR2 is YYREEE in the germline V gene (reference sequence). CDR3 residues: CASSSGTGDGYTF. The CDR3 nucleotides read TGTGCCAGCAGCTCCGGGACAGGGGATGGCTACACCTTC. Together with reference TRBV5-4 and TRBJ1-2, the CDR3 gives the full variable domain: ETGVTQSPTHLIKTRGQQVTLRCSSQSGHNTVSWYQQALGQGPQFIFQYYREEENGRGNFPPRFSGLQFPNYSSELNVNALELDDSALYLCASSSGTGDGYTFGSGTRLTVV.

The chain recombines TRBV7-2 with TRBJ2-1, with D possibly being TRBD2 (6 bases). The CDR3 extends over 15 amino acids. Trimming pared 3 bases from V and 2 bases from J, leaving 11 bases between. From germline, CDR1 is SGHTA and CDR2 FQGNSA. CDR3 sequence reads: CASSFGREPYNEQFF. The CDR3 DNA sequence: TGTGCCAGCAGCTTCGGACGGGAGCCCTACAATGAGCAGTTCTTC.

This clone was counted a single time. The chain links TRBV25-1 to TRBJ2-5; 9 nucleotides line up with TRBD2. Germline CDR1 and CDR2: MGHDK and SYGVNS. The length of the CDR3 is 14 residues. Trimming took 5 bases from V and 4 from J; bases not matched to a gene: 5. The CDR3 loop reads CASSTPSGAETQYF. As DNA, the CDR3 is TGTGCCAGCAGTACCCCTAGCGGGGCAGAGACCCAGTACTTC.

The gene calls are TRBV10-2 and TRBJ2-3; the D gene is possibly TRBD2 (5 bases). Trimming cost V 5 bases and J 2 bases, with 14 bases left between them. This CDR3 spans 15 amino acids. Germline loops: CDR1 WSHSY, CDR2 SAAADI. Here the CDR3 reads CASSQWEPSTDTQYF. The CDR3 DNA is TGCGCCAGCAGTCAGTGGGAGCCCTCCACAGATACGCAGTATTTT.

The chain is built from TRBV18 and TRBJ2-3; maybe TRBD1 (6 bases). This CDR3 contains 14 residues. Germline V lookup: CDR1 KGHSH, CDR2 LQKENI. The germline V and J ends were trimmed by 6 bases and 1 base, with 11 bases remaining between them. CDR3 bases: TGTGCCAGCTCCCAGGGGACGGGCACAGATACGCAGTATTTT. It is translated as CASSQGTGTDTQYF.

The V gene is TRBV18, the J gene TRBJ2-5, with unresolved D. Germline lookup yields CDR1 KGHSH and CDR2 LQKENI. This CDR3 has 13 amino acids. The V end was cut by 6 bases, the J end by 1 base, with 9 bases between. CDR3 protein: CASSDGSQETQYF. The DNA for the CDR3 is TGTGCCAGCTCCGACGGTAGCCAAGAGACCCAGTACTTC.

V and J are TRBV30 and TRBJ2-5, with D possibly being TRBD2 (7 bases). Germline CDR1 reads GTSNPN; CDR2 reads SVGIG (reference sequence). The CDR3 sequence is 14 residues long. V was trimmed by 3 bases and J by 5 bases, leaving 16 bases between them. This chain's CDR3 is CAWSVGGARETQYF. Here the CDR3 DNA reads TGTGCCTGGAGCGTTGGGGGGGCTCGGGAGACCCAGTACTTC.

J is TRBJ2-7 and V is TRBV28; possible D gene TRBD1, 5 bases. V lost 8 bases and J lost 6, with 14 bases in between. CDR1 and CDR2 (germline): MDHEN, SYDVKM. This CDR3 region has 12 residues. The CDR3 loop is CASARPGLEQYF. Here the CDR3 DNA reads TGTGCCAGCGCTAGGCCAGGGCTCGAGCAGTACTTC.

The V call is TRBV6-1, the J call TRBJ1-4; tentative D call: TRBD1 (6 bases). With 2 bases removed from V and 5 bases from J, the gap between germline ends came to 15 bases. CDR1 is MNHNS and CDR2 is SASEGT in the germline V gene. The CDR3 runs 16 residues. The DNA for the CDR3 is TGTGCCAGCAGTGAAATTAGTTTCAGGGGAAATGAAAAACTGTTTTTT. The encoded protein is CASSEISFRGNEKLFF.

V is TRBV6-1 and J is TRBJ1-2; D not certain. CDR3 length: 12 amino acids. Trimming stripped 3 bases from V and 4 bases from J, with 6 bases between. Germline assignment: CDR1 MNHNS and CDR2 SASEGT. This chain's CDR3 is CASSEGLYGYTF. Here the CDR3 DNA reads TGTGCCAGCAGTGAGGGTCTCTATGGCTACACCTTC.

The rearrangement joins TRBV9 to TRBJ2-5, with D unclear. Germline loops: CDR1 SGDLS, CDR2 YYNGEE. The CDR3 totals 14 residues. Trimming cost V 3 bases and J 0 bases, with 9 bases left between them. The CDR3 loop reads CASSAHGYQETQYF. The CDR3 nucleotides are TGTGCCAGCAGCGCGCACGGGTACCAAGAGACCCAGTACTTC.

This chain uses TRBV7-9 with TRBJ2-3, with D unresolved. The germline V gene encodes CDR1 SEHNR and CDR2 FQNEAQ (reference sequence). The CDR3 extends over 13 amino acids. V lost 4 bases to trimming and J lost 6 bases, with 11 bases between them. CDR3 in DNA: TGTGCCAGCAGCTCCTCCGCGGTGGATACGCAGTATTTT. Protein sequence: CASSSSAVDTQYF.

The chain joins TRBV6-8 to TRBJ1-1; 7 bases align to TRBD1. Germline V lookup: CDR1 MNHGY, CDR2 SAAAGT. The V gene end was trimmed by 10 bases and the J gene end by 9 bases; junction bases not matched to a gene: 17. The CDR3 extends over 14 amino acids. For the CDR3, the DNA is TGTGCCAAACCCCGCCCGAGACAGGGTGTTAAAGCTTTCTTT. This gives the protein CAKPRPRQGVKAFF.

The CDR3 coding sequence is TGTGCCTGGAGTGTGACAGGACTGAACACTGAAGCTTTCTTT. Amino acid sequence: CAWSVTGLNTEAFF. The chain combines TRBV30 with TRBJ1-1; weak D call: TRBD1 (6 bases). The V and J ends lost 0 bases and 0 bases respectively, with 8 bases between them. The CDR3 runs to 14 residues. CDR1 GTSNPN and CDR2 SVGIG come from the germline V gene (reference sequence).

The V and J genes are TRBV7-2 and TRBJ2-7; 11 bases align to TRBD1. V was clipped by 5 bases and J by 2 bases; unmatched bases: 5. The CDR3 loop spans 15 amino acids. The germline V gene encodes CDR1 SGHTA and CDR2 FQGNSA. The DNA of the CDR3 is TGTGCCAGCAGCCCGGACAGGGGGCAGACCTACGAGCAGTACTTC. It codes for CASSPDRGQTYEQYF.

The gene calls are TRBV7-9 and TRBJ2-3, with 12 nucleotides matching TRBD2. Per germline, CDR1 SEHNR and CDR2 FQNEAQ (reference sequence). This CDR3 region has 18 residues. The trim removed 1 base at V and 3 bases at J, leaving 8 bases unmatched. The CDR3 sequence: CASSLVSSGRAKTDTQYF. CDR3 nucleotide sequence: TGTGCCAGCAGCTTAGTATCTAGCGGGAGGGCCAAAACAGATACGCAGTATTTT.

The V gene is TRBV5-1, the J gene TRBJ2-2; D is possibly TRBD2 (5 bases). The CDR3 sequence is 17 residues long. V gave up 1 base and J gave up 3 bases, with 16 bases separating them. Germline CDR1 SGHRS, CDR2 YFSETQ. CDR3 sequence reads: CASSLWAAPGDTGELFF. Written as DNA, the CDR3 is TGCGCCAGCAGCTTGTGGGCAGCCCCCGGGGACACCGGGGAGCTGTTTTTT.

This clone was detected only once. The gene calls are TRBV18 and TRBJ1-1; the D is unclear. The CDR3 contains 14 residues. The V end lost 2 bases, the J end lost 10 bases, and 17 bases lay between the germline ends. The V gene's germline CDR1 is KGHSH and CDR2 LQKENI. In nucleotides, the CDR3 is TGTGCCAGCTCACCAAATGGACCCACGCCCGGAGCTTTCTTT. Its protein product is CASSPNGPTPGAFF.

The chain couples TRBV6-1 to TRBJ2-3, with 12 bases fitting TRBD2. V shed 3 bases, J shed 6 bases, and the junction held 1 base outside the gene matches. This CDR3 region has 14 residues. CDR1 is MNHNS and CDR2 is SASEGT in the germline V gene. Written as DNA, the CDR3 is TGTGCCAGCAGTGACCTAGCGGGAGGGGATACGCAGTATTTT. Protein: CASSDLAGGDTQYF.

The chain has TRBV9 and TRBJ2-1, with D hard to call. Trimming took off 5 bases at V and 0 bases at J, with 18 bases between the two ends. The germline V gene encodes CDR1 SGDLS and CDR2 YYNGEE. This CDR3 spans 17 amino acids. The DNA for the CDR3 is TGTGCCAGCAGTCGGTTTCAACAGCCGAGCTCCTACAATGAGCAGTTCTTC. Translating it yields CASSRFQQPSSYNEQFF. Full variable domain (outside the CDR3, taken from reference TRBV9 and TRBJ2-1): DSGVTQTPKHLITATGQRVTLRCSPRSGDLSVYWYQQSLDQGLQFLIQYYNGEERAKGNILERFSAQQFPDLHSELNLSSLELGDSALYFCASSRFQQPSSYNEQFFGPGTRLTVL.

V usage is TRBV14 and J usage is TRBJ2-5; D gene uncertain. V lost 3 bases to trimming and J lost 4 bases, with 12 bases between them. This CDR3 has 14 residues. Germline lookup yields CDR1 SGHDN and CDR2 FVKESK. The CDR3 nucleotides read TGTGCCAGCAGCCATCTGAGCGATGGAGAGACCCAGTACTTC. Amino acids: CASSHLSDGETQYF. Full variable domain (rest looked up from reference TRBV14 and TRBJ2-5): EAGVTQFPSHSVIEKGQTVTLRCDPISGHDNLYWYRRVMGKEIKFLLHFVKESKQDESGMPNNRFLAERTGGTYSTLKVQPAELEDSGVYFCASSHLSDGETQYFGPGTRLLVL.

The CDR3 DNA reads TGTGCCAGCAGTTTCAGCGGGGGTAATGAGCAGTTCTTC. Translating gives CASSFSGGNEQFF. This chain uses TRBV28 with TRBJ2-1, with 8 bases fitting TRBD2. Germline trimming cut 3 bases from V and 7 bases from J; bases unmatched to any gene: 2. The germline gives CDR1 MDHEN, CDR2 SYDVKM. This CDR3 region has 13 residues.

Here the CDR3 reads CASIKEGPGTEAFF. The CDR3 region has the DNA TGTGCCAGCATTAAAGAGGGCCCGGGCACTGAAGCTTTCTTT. The gene calls are TRBV6-1 and TRBJ1-1, with D unresolved. CDR3 length: 14 amino acids. Germline CDR1 and CDR2: MNHNS and SASEGT. The V end was cut by 7 bases, the J end by 4 bases, with 16 bases between.

The gene calls are TRBV4-2 and TRBJ2-3, with 8 bases that match TRBD2. CDR1 LGHNA and CDR2 YNFKEQ come from the germline V gene. The CDR3 has 17 residues. Trimming cost V 4 bases and J 3 bases; bases outside gene matches: 12. DNA for the CDR3: TGTGCCAGCAGCCTCGGGGGGGGGACAACTAATACAGATACGCAGTATTTT. Protein: CASSLGGGTTNTDTQYF.

This clone came up once. The gene calls are TRBV11-3 and TRBJ1-2; 8 nucleotides line up with TRBD1. J was trimmed by 7 bases and V by 4 bases; bases with no gene match: 5. The CDR3 totals 13 residues. From germline, CDR1 is SGHNT and CDR2 YENEEA. The CDR3 DNA reads as TGTGCCAGCAGCTCACAGGGGGATAGTGGCTACACCTTC. It encodes CASSSQGDSGYTF.

The chain recombines TRBV19 with TRBJ2-2; no clear D. The CDR3 length is 14 residues. Germline values: CDR1 LNHDA, CDR2 SQIVND (reference sequence). Trimming stripped 2 bases from V and 3 bases from J, with 7 bases between. CDR3: CASSIPYYTGELFF. In nucleotides, the CDR3 is TGTGCCAGTAGTATACCTTATTACACCGGGGAGCTGTTTTTT. The variable domain in full, with the rest retrieved from reference TRBV19 and TRBJ2-2, is DGGITQSPKYLFRKEGQNVTLSCEQNLNHDAMYWYRQDPGQGLRLIYYSQIVNDFQKGDIAEGYSVSREKKESFPLTVTSAQKNPTAFYLCASSIPYYTGELFFGEGSRLTVL.

The chain links TRBV7-9 to TRBJ2-6; D is tentatively TRBD1 or TRBD2 (6 bases each). The length of the CDR3 is 16 residues. Trimming removed 1 base from V and 2 bases from J, with 9 bases in between. Germline CDR1 SEHNR, CDR2 FQNEAQ (reference sequence). The CDR3 region has the DNA TGTGCCAGCAGCTTAGTGGGGGGCACTGGGGCCAACGTCCTGACTTTC. Translated: CASSLVGGTGANVLTF.

The chain couples TRBV11-2 to TRBJ2-5; maybe TRBD2 (6 bases). Looked up from germline, CDR1 is SGHAT and CDR2 is FQNNGV. The CDR3 runs to 16 residues. V lost 5 bases and J lost 4, with 20 bases in between. CDR3 sequence (DNA): TGTGCCAGCAGCCCCTTGGGGAGGCAAACGGGAGAGACCCAGTACTTC. This codes for CASSPLGRQTGETQYF.